The clone carrying this TCR beta chain came up many times. Its antigen is unidentified. The data originate from a study of blood T cells in healthy people across ages. Study results and limitations: Getting older went along with TCR beta diversity per million T cells dropping roughly linearly.

Combining a sample-barcoded 5' primer with a J-beta primer mix, a second PCR ran for roughly 7 to 11 cycles. TCRdb reanalysed the 5' RACE reads using MiXCR and keeps one entry per CDR3 protein. Counted here are over 600,000 distinct CDR3 sequences, more than 35% occurring once; the ten biggest clones make up 15% to 20%. V was clipped by 5 bases and J by 10 bases, with 18 bases between them. The CDR3 consists of 14 residues. This TCR derives from an elderly man in good health. This sequence joins TRBV12-3 or TRBV12-4 and TRBJ2-1; D is tentatively TRBD1 or TRBD2 (6 bases each). The sequencing input was blood. CDR3 sequence (DNA): TGTGCCAGCAGTCCCGGGACCTCCGGGGGCGAGCAGTTCTTC. Amino acid sequence: CASSPGTSGGEQFF.